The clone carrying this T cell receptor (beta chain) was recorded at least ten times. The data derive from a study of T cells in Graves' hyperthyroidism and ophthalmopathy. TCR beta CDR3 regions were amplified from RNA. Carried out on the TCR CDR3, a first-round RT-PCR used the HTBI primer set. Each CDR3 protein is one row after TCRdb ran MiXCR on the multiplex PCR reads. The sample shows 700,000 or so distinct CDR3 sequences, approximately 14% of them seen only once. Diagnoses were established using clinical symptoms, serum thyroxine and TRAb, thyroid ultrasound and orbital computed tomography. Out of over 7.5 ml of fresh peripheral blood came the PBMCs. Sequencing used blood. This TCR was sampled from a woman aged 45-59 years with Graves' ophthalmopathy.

CDR3 DNA: TGTGCCAGCTCACCACCGGACAGTTGGGATCAGCCCCAGCATTTT. Protein sequence: CASSPPDSWDQPQHF. The chain couples TRBV18 to TRBJ1-5, with a possible D match to TRBD1 (6 bases). Trimming pared 0 bases from V and 5 bases from J, leaving 11 bases between. The CDR3 consists of 15 residues. CDR1 is KGHSH, CDR2 LQKENI, per germline. Full variable domain (remainder filled in from reference TRBV18 and TRBJ1-5): NAGVMQNPRHLVRRRGQEARLRCSPMKGHSHVYWYRQLPEEGLKFMVYLQKENIIDESGMPKERFSAEFPKEGPSILRIQQVVRGDSAAYFCASSPPDSWDQPQHFGDGTRLSIL.